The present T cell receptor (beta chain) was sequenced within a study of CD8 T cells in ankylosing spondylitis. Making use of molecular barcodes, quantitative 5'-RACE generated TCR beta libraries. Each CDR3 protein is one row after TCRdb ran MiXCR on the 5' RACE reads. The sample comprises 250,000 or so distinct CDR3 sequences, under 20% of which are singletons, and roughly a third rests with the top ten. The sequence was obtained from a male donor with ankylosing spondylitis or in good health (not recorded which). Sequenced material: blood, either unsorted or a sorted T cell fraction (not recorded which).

The CDR3 coding sequence is TGTGCCAGCAGCTTGGGGACAGGGGCGCTGAACACTGAAGCTTTCTTT. Its translation is CASSLGTGALNTEAFF. The chain joins TRBV7-9 to TRBJ1-1; 10 bases are shared with TRBD1. From germline, CDR1 is SEHNR and CDR2 FQNEAQ (reference sequence). This CDR3 region has 16 residues. The J segment lost 0 bases and the V segment lost 3 bases, leaving 4 bases of the junction unmatched. Full variable domain (remainder filled in from reference TRBV7-9 and TRBJ1-1): DTGVSQNPRHKITKRGQNVTFRCDPISEHNRLYWYRQTLGQGPEFLTYFQNEAQLEKSRLLSDRFSAERPKGSFSTLEIQRTEQGDSAMYLCASSLGTGALNTEAFFGQGTRLTVV.